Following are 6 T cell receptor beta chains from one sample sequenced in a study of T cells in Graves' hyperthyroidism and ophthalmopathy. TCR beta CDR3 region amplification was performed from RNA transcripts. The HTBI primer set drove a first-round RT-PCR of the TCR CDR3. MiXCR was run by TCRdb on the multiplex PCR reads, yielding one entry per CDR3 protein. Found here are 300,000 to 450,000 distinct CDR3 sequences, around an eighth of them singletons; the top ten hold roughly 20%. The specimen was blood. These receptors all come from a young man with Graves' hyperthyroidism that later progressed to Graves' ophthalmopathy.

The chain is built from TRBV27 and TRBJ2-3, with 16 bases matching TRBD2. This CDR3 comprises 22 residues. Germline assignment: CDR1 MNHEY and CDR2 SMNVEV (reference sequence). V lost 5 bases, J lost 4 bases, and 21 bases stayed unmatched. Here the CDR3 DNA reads TGTGCCAGCAGTCCTATAGACCCGGGACTAGCGGGGGGGCCGATCGACCCAGATACGCAGTATTTT. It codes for CASSPIDPGLAGGPIDPDTQYF.

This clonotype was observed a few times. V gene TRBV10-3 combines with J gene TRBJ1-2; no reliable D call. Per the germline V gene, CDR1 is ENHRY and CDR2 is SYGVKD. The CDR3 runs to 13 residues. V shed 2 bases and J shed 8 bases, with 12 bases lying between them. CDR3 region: CAISEPLIRGYTF. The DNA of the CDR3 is TGTGCCATCAGTGAGCCGCTAATAAGGGGCTACACCTTC.

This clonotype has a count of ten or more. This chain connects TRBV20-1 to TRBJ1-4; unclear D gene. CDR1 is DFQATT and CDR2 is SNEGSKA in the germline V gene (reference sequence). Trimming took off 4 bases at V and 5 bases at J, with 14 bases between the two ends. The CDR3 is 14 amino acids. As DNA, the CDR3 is TGCAGTGCTACCTGGGAGGGTCGCAATGAAAAACTGTTTTTT. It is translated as CSATWEGRNEKLFF.

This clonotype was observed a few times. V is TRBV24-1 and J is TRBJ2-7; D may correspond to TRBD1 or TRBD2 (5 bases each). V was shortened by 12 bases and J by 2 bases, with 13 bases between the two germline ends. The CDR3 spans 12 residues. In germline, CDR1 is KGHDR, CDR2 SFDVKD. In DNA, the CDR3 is TGTGCCGCTGGGACGGACCCCTACGAGCAGTACTTC. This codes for CAAGTDPYEQYF.

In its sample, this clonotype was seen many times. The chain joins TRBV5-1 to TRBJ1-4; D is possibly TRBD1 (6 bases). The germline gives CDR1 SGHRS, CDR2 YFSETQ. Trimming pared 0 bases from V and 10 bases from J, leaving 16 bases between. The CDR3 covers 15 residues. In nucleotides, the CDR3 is TGCGCCAGCAGCTTGGATGTCAGGGGAATTGGAAAACTGTTTTTT. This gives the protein CASSLDVRGIGKLFF.

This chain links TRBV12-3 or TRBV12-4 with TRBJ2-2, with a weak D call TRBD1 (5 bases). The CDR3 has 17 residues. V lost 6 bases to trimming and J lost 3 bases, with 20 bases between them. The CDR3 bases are TGTGCCAGCAGACCTTTAGGGCAGGGTTTCTACACCGGGGAGCTGTTTTTT. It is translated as CASRPLGQGFYTGELFF.